This T cell receptor (beta chain) was observed in a study of T-cell reconstitution after alpha-beta-depleted transplantation in children. Findings and caveats of the study: Fresh T-cell production supplied most of the T-cell counts and diversity seen one year after transplant. Some patients' high day-60 TCRbeta diversity was traced to surviving recipient T cells and thymic progenitors.

Trimming pared 6 bases from V and 10 bases from J, leaving 22 bases between. The length of the CDR3 is 14 residues. Germline V gives CDR1 LNHDA, CDR2 SQIVND (reference sequence). The authors prepared the TCRbeta library with unique molecular identifiers. Each CDR3 protein gets one entry after TCRdb re-called the PCR reads with MiXCR. This table has about 120,000 distinct CDR3 sequences, roughly 24% appearing once. Notes on this clonotype: Its antigen remains unidentified.

This sequence joins TRBV19 and TRBJ2-7; TRBD1 is a possible D gene (6 bases). Sequenced material: PBMCs, mostly from graft donor cells, taken 180 days after TCRalphabeta/CD19-depleted stem cell transplant. The receptor's source is a male patient between 2 and 10 years old who had a stem cell transplant for chronic granulomatous disease, so the T cells may come from the graft donor. The CDR3 bases are TGTGCCAGTAGCATCGTGGGGGACACAGGAATCCAGTACTTC. Translation: CASSIVGDTGIQYF. Based on the CDR3 plus reference TRBV19 and TRBJ2-7, the full variable domain is DGGITQSPKYLFRKEGQNVTLSCEQNLNHDAMYWYRQDPGQGLRLIYYSQIVNDFQKGDIAEGYSVSREKKESFPLTVTSAQKNPTAFYLCASSIVGDTGIQYFGPGTRLTVT.